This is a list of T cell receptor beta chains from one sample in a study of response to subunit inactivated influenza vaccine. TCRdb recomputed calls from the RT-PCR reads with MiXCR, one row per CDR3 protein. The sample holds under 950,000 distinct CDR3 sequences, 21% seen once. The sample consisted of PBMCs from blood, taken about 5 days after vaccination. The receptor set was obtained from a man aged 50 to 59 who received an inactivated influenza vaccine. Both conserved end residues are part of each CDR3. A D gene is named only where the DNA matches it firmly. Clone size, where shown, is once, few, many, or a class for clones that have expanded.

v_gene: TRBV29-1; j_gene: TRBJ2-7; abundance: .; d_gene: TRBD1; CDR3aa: CSVTETGDEQYF; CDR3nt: TGCAGCGTTACGGAGACAGGGGACGAGCAGTACTTC
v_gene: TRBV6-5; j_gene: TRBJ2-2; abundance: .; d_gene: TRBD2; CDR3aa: CASSYTLGGAAGELFF; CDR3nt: TGTGCCAGCAGTTACACCCTCGGGGGGGCCGCCGGGGAGCTGTTTTTT
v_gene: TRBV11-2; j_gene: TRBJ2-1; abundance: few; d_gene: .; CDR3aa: CASSLTLTKGEQFF; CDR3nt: TGTGCCAGCAGCTTGACTCTAACTAAGGGTGAGCAGTTCTTC
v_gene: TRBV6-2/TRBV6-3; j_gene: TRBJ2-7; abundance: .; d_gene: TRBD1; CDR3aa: CASSSYRDRSYEQYF; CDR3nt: TGTGCCAGCAGCTCCTACCGGGACAGATCCTACGAGCAGTACTTC
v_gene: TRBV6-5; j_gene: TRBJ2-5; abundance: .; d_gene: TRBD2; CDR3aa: CASSYSMAGGLRQETQYF; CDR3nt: TGTGCCAGCAGTTACTCGATGGCGGGGGGGCTCCGCCAAGAGACCCAGTACTTC
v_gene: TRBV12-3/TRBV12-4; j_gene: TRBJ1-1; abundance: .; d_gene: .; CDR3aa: CASSLRQQSWAFF; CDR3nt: TGTGCCAGCAGTTTAAGGCAGCAAAGTTGGGCTTTCTTT
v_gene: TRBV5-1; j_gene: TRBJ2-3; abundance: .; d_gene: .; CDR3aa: CASSPPIQRDTDTQYF; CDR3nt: TGCGCCAGCAGCCCGCCAATTCAACGGGACACAGATACGCAGTATTTT
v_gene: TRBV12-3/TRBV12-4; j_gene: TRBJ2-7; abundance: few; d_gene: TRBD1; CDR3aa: CASTGTGDEQYF; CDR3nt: TGTGCCAGCACCGGGACAGGGGACGAGCAGTACTTC
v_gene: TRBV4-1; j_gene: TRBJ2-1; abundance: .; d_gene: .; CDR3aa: CASSMSYNEQFF; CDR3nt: TGCGCCAGCAGCATGAGCTACAATGAGCAGTTCTTC
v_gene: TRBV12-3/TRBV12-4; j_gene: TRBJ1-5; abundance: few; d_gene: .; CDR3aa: CASSVLSNQPQHF; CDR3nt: TGTGCCAGCAGCGTTCTGAGCAATCAGCCCCAGCATTTT
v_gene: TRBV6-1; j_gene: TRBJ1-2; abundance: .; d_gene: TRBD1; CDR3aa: CASNPGQGGAYGYTF; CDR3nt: TGTGCCAGCAACCCGGGACAGGGTGGTGCATATGGCTACACCTTC
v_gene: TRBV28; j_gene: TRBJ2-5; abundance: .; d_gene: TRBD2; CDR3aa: CASSVASGTKTQYF; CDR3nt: TGTGCCAGCAGTGTAGCTAGCGGGACGAAGACCCAGTACTTC
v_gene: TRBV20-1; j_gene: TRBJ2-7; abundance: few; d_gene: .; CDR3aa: CSAREPRGSYEQYF; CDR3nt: TGCAGTGCACGGGAACCCAGAGGCTCCTACGAGCAGTACTTC
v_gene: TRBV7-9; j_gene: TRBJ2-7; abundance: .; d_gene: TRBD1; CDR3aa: CASSVRQGASSYEQYF; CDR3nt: TGTGCCAGCAGCGTAAGGCAGGGGGCCAGCTCCTACGAGCAGTACTTC
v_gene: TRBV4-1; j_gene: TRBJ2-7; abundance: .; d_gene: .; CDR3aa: CASSQERPGLESYEQYF; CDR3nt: TGCGCCAGCAGCCAAGAGCGGCCGGGACTTGAGAGCTACGAGCAGTACTTC
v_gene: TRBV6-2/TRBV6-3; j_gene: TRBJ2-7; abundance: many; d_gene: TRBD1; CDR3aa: CASRGTVSRYEQYF; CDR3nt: TGTGCCAGCAGGGGGACAGTCTCCCGCTACGAGCAGTACTTC
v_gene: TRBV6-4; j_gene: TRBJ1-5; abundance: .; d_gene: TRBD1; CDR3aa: CASSDPRWDRGSGNQPQHF; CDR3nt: TGTGCCAGCAGTGACCCCCGATGGGACAGGGGTAGTGGCAATCAGCCCCAGCATTTT
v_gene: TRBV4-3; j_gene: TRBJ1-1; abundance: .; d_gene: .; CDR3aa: CASSQVIRGRRPTEAFF; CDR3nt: TGCGCCAGCAGCCAAGTAATCCGGGGGCGCCGACCCACTGAAGCTTTCTTT
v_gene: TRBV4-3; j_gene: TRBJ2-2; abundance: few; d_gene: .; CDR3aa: CASSQDLGIPGELFF; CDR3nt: TGCGCCAGCAGCCAAGATTTGGGAATACCCGGGGAGCTGTTTTTT
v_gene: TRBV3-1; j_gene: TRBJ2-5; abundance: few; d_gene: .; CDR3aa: CASSQDLETSQETQYF; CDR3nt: TGTGCCAGCAGCCAAGATTTAGAGACAAGCCAAGAGACCCAGTACTTC
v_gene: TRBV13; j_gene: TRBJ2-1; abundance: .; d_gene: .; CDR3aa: CASSYSPGRLVGQLF; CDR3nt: TGTGCCAGCAGCTACAGTCCAGGGCGTCTAGTTGGGCAGCTCTTC
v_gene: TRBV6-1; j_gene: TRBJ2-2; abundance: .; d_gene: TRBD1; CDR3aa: CASRTGMADTGELFF; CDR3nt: TGTGCCAGCAGGACAGGGATGGCCGACACCGGGGAGCTGTTTTTT
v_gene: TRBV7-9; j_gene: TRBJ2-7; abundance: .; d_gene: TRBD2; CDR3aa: CASSLTGGVARSYEQYF; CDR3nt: TGTGCCAGCAGCTTAACGGGAGGGGTTGCGAGGTCCTACGAGCAGTACTTC
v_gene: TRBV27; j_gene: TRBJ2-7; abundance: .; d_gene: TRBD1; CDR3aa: CASSSTGVLSYEQYF; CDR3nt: TGTGCCAGCAGTTCGACAGGGGTTCTCTCCTACGAGCAGTACTTC
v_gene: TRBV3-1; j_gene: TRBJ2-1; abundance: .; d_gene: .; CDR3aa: CASSQTRASGLFF; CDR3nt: TGTGCCAGCAGCCAAACCAGGGCTTCAGGTCTGTTCTTC
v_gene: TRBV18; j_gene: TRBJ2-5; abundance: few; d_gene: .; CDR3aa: CASSSDGPRAQYF; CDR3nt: TGTGCCAGCTCCTCGGACGGACCCCGGGCCCAGTACTTC
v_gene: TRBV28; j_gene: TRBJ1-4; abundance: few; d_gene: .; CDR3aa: CASSPGSIGKLFF; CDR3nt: TGTGCCAGCAGCCCAGGGTCTATAGGAAAACTGTTTTTT
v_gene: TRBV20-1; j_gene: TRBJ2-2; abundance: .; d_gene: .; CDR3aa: CSARDGGRNTGELFF; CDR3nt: TGCAGTGCTAGAGATGGGGGGCGGAACACCGGGGAGCTGTTTTTT
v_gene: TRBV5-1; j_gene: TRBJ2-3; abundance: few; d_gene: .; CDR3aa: CASSKTGPYHINGTQYF; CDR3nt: TGCGCCAGCAGCAAGACAGGTCCATACCACATTAACGGTACGCAGTATTTT
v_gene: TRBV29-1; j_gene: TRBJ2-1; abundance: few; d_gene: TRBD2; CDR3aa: CSVEESRLAGGRNEQFF; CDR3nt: TGCAGCGTTGAAGAATCAAGACTAGCGGGGGGTCGCAATGAGCAGTTCTTC
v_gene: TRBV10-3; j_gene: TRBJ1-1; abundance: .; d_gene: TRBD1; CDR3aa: CAIRTGKYTEAFF; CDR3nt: TGTGCCATCAGGACAGGGAAGTACACTGAAGCTTTCTTT
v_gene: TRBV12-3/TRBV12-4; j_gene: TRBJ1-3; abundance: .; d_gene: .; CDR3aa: CASSFRGQFFSGNTIYF; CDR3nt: TGTGCCAGCAGTTTTAGAGGACAGTTTTTCTCTGGAAACACCATATATTTT
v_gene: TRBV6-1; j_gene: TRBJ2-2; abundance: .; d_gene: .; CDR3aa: CASKKPGALVGELFF; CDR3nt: TGTGCCAGCAAGAAGCCGGGGGCGCTCGTTGGGGAGCTGTTTTTT
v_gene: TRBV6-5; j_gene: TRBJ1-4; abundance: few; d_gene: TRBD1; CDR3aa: CASNLYRGAGEKLFF; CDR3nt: TGTGCCAGCAATTTATACAGGGGAGCTGGTGAAAAACTGTTTTTT